The 31 T cell receptor beta chains listed next were all sequenced from one sample in a study of beta chain features in type 1 diabetes. Since all of the isolated RNA was reverse transcribed, expressed TCRB transcripts were what got sequenced. Profiling relied on immunoSEQ multiplex PCR, and the TCRdb table lists in-frame clones only, not all of them. This table has hundreds of thousands of clones, around 13% appearing once. Sequenced material: central memory CD4+ T cells from blood. The source is a man aged 25 to 40 in good health.

The table lists this clone with a few counts. The chain employs TRBV6-1 and TRBJ2-2; D ambiguous. The CDR3 totals 14 residues. CDR1 MNHNS and CDR2 SASEGT come from the germline V gene. V was cut by 5 bases and J by 3 bases, with 10 bases left in between. The CDR3 region has the DNA TGTGCCAGCAGTAGTGATCGGGACACCGGGGAGCTGTTTTTT. It is translated as CASSSDRDTGELFF.

The gene calls are TRBV7-9 and TRBJ1-2, with 10 bases fitting TRBD1. Unmatched junction bases numbered 10, after V lost 5 bases and J lost 7 bases. The germline gives CDR1 SEHNR, CDR2 FQNEAQ (reference sequence). CDR3 length: 15 amino acids. Here the CDR3 reads CASSPSGRTGGGYTF. The CDR3 DNA reads TGTGCCAGCAGCCCCAGCGGGCGGACAGGGGGTGGCTACACCTTC.

A few counts support this clone. J is TRBJ2-2 and V is TRBV2, with 10 nucleotides matching TRBD1. The CDR3 covers 18 residues. The germline V gene encodes CDR1 SNHLY and CDR2 FYNNEI. The ends lost 0 bases at V and 4 bases at J; junction bases unmatched: 8. CDR3 region: CASSEAPGQGRATGELFF. The CDR3 DNA follows: TGTGCCAGCAGTGAAGCTCCGGGACAGGGGCGAGCCACCGGGGAGCTGTTTTTT.

This clone came up a few times. The chain links TRBV19 to TRBJ1-2; no firm D call. In germline, CDR1 is LNHDA, CDR2 SQIVND (reference sequence). This CDR3 has 14 amino acids. Trimming left V 3 bases short and J 3 bases short, with 11 bases between. CDR3 sequence (DNA): TGTGCCAGTAGTATGCAGTCCTACCACTATGGCTACACCTTC. This sequence encodes CASSMQSYHYGYTF.

The genes are TRBV6-1 and TRBJ1-2; TRBD1 might be the D (5 bases). CDR1 and CDR2 from the germline V gene are MNHNS and SASEGT. CDR3 length equals 12 residues. Trimming took 6 bases from V and 5 from J, leaving 10 bases between them. CDR3 in DNA: TGTGCCAGCAGCGACGCAGGGTATGGCTACACCTTC. Protein: CASSDAGYGYTF.

Turning to this clone: The junction differs from germline at one of its ends, possibly a read error. This chain joins TRBV6-4 and TRBJ2-5; D uncertain. Germline V CDR1 and CDR2: MRHNA, SNTAGT. The CDR3 runs 12 residues. The CDR3 region has the DNA TGTGCCATCAGTGAGATGGTGGAGACCCAGTACTTC. This sequence encodes CAISEMVETQYF.

The chain recombines TRBV4-3 with TRBJ1-3, with no clear D. V was shortened by 0 bases and J by 4 bases, with 4 bases between the two germline ends. Germline V gene data show CDR1 as LGHNA and CDR2 as YSLEER. CDR3 size: 13 residues. CDR3 loop: CASSQEPGNTIYF. CDR3 bases: TGCGCCAGCAGCCAAGAGCCCGGAAACACCATATATTTT.

This clone was observed a handful of times. This rearrangement joins TRBV5-6 to TRBJ2-2; D unclear. Trimming left V 0 bases short and J 4 bases short, with 7 bases between. The CDR3 is 14 amino acids. CDR1 and CDR2 (germline): SGHDT, YYEEEE. The CDR3, as DNA: TGTGCCAGCAGCTTGGTTCCGAGCACCGGGGAGCTGTTTTTT. It encodes CASSLVPSTGELFF.

This clone was picked up a small number of times. CDR3 nucleotide sequence: TGTGCCAGCTCCTCTCCTGGCGCCCGGCAAGAGACCCAGTACTTC. This gives the protein CASSSPGARQETQYF. This sequence joins TRBV27 and TRBJ2-5, with D hard to call. CDR3 length: 15 amino acids. Trimming took off 8 bases at V and 2 bases at J, with 18 bases between the two ends. Germline CDR1 and CDR2: MNHEY and SMNVEV (reference sequence).

This clone appeared once. This chain connects TRBV7-8 to TRBJ2-3, with a tentative D call TRBD2 (7 bases). This CDR3 contains 17 residues. V dropped 1 base and J dropped 2 bases, with 16 bases sitting between them. The germline V gene has CDR1 SGHVS and CDR2 FQNEAQ. For the CDR3, the DNA is TGTGCCAGCAGCTTAGTGAGGGGGGGATTGGCCACAGATACGCAGTATTTT. It encodes CASSLVRGGLATDTQYF.

This clone was found a few times. CDR3 sequence: CASQSWAHIINTQYF. The CDR3, as DNA: TGCGCCTCCCAAAGCTGGGCCCACATTATCAATACGCAGTATTTT. The gene calls are TRBV10-2 and TRBJ2-3, with unresolved D. This CDR3 spans 15 amino acids. Per the germline V gene, CDR1 is WSHSY and CDR2 is SAAADI. The germline V and J ends were trimmed by 11 bases and 7 bases, with 25 bases remaining between them.

The rearrangement uses TRBV9 and TRBJ1-2; no reliable D call. Per the germline V gene, CDR1 is SGDLS and CDR2 is YYNGEE. V lost 5 bases and J 6 bases, leaving 17 bases between the germline ends. This CDR3 comprises 14 residues. CDR3 protein: CASSAKVPTNGYTF. CDR3 bases: TGTGCCAGCAGTGCAAAGGTCCCGACTAATGGCTACACCTTC.

This clone has only a few counts. The chain uses TRBV6-1 and TRBJ2-7, with unresolved D. Germline CDR1 is MNHNS and CDR2 is SASEGT. V gave up 3 bases and J gave up 3 bases, with 6 bases separating them. The CDR3 spans 12 residues. The DNA for the CDR3 is TGTGCCAGCAGTGAGGGGAACTACGAGCAGTACTTC. It is translated as CASSEGNYEQYF.

The gene calls are TRBV30 and TRBJ1-4; D ambiguous. Germline assignment: CDR1 GTSNPN and CDR2 SVGIG (reference sequence). V was cut by 2 bases and J by 2 bases, with 12 bases left in between. CDR3 length: 15 amino acids. The DNA of the CDR3 is TGTGCCTGGAGTCCCGGGTTGGGGACTAATGAAAAACTGTTTTTT. Its protein product is CAWSPGLGTNEKLFF.

This clone was counted a few times. The genes are TRBV7-2 and TRBJ1-4, with D possibly being TRBD1 (6 bases). There are 15 residues in the CDR3. In germline, CDR1 is SGHTA, CDR2 FQGNSA. The V end lost 4 bases, the J end lost 4 bases, and 13 bases lay between the germline ends. CDR3 in DNA: TGTGCCAGCAGCTGGGGGCTCGGCAATAATGAAAAACTGTTTTTT. Its protein is CASSWGLGNNEKLFF.

This clone showed up just a few times. The CDR3 loop reads CAWNHLLAINEQFF. The CDR3 DNA is TGTGCCTGGAACCACCTCCTAGCAATCAATGAGCAGTTCTTC. V and J are TRBV30 and TRBJ2-1; tentative D call: TRBD2 (5 bases). Germline CDR1 reads GTSNPN; CDR2 reads SVGIG (reference sequence). CDR3 length: 14 amino acids. V was pared by 4 bases and J by 6 bases, with 16 bases between.

This clone was counted between two and nine times. This chain joins TRBV29-1 and TRBJ2-5; 14 nucleotides align to TRBD2. The CDR3 extends over 15 amino acids. The trim removed 8 bases at V and 2 bases at J, leaving 7 bases unmatched. Per the germline V gene, CDR1 is SQVTM and CDR2 is ANQGSEA. This CDR3 reads CSSGLAGGMQETQYF. The DNA of the CDR3 is TGCAGCTCAGGACTAGCGGGAGGCATGCAAGAGACCCAGTACTTC. Variable domain in full (rest from reference TRBV29-1 and TRBJ2-5): SAVISQKPSRDICQRGTSLTIQCQVDSQVTMMFWYRQQPGQSLTLIATANQGSEATYESGFVIDKFPISRPNLTFSTLTVSNMSPEDSSIYLCSSGLAGGMQETQYFGPGTRLLVL.

This clone was counted a few times. The chain combines TRBV11-1 with TRBJ2-3; D may correspond to TRBD1 or TRBD2 (5 bases each). CDR3 length: 17 amino acids. V lost 4 bases to trimming and J lost 2 bases, with 19 bases between them. Germline lookup yields CDR1 SGHAT and CDR2 FQDESV (reference sequence). CDR3 region: CASSYSLGGTFTDTQYF. In DNA form, the CDR3 reads TGTGCCAGCAGCTATTCATTGGGTGGGACGTTCACAGATACGCAGTATTTT.

The chain is built from TRBV6-5 and TRBJ2-5; TRBD2 matches 8 bases. The CDR3 loop spans 13 amino acids. Germline V gene data show CDR1 as MNHEY and CDR2 as SVGAGI. The junction had 6 bases not matched to a gene; V was cut back by 7 bases and J by 5 bases. In nucleotides, the CDR3 is TGTGCCAGCACCGTGAGCGGGGGTGAGACCCAGTACTTC. This gives the protein CASTVSGGETQYF.

The chain carries TRBV4-3 and TRBJ1-5, with D perhaps matching TRBD1 (5 bases). Germline CDR1 is LGHNA and CDR2 is YSLEER. This CDR3 spans 16 amino acids. The V end was cut by 0 bases, the J end by 8 bases, with 17 bases between. The CDR3 loop is CASSQEWDGRWEPQHF. The CDR3 coding sequence is TGCGCCAGCAGCCAAGAATGGGACGGCCGGTGGGAGCCCCAGCATTTT.

The chain couples TRBV6-5 to TRBJ2-5; the D call may be TRBD1 or TRBD2 (5 bases each). The germline V and J ends were trimmed by 4 bases and 5 bases, with 11 bases remaining between them. Germline CDR1 MNHEY, CDR2 SVGAGI. This CDR3 region has 13 residues. The CDR3 DNA reads as TGTGCCAGCAGTTTCGGGGCAGGGGAGACCCAGTACTTC. Protein product: CASSFGAGETQYF.

The V call is TRBV2, the J call TRBJ2-1; TRBD1 might be the D (5 bases). Germline V lookup: CDR1 SNHLY, CDR2 FYNNEI. The V and J ends lost 6 bases and 3 bases respectively, with 12 bases between them. CDR3 size: 14 residues. The CDR3 loop is CASSYARDYNEQFF. As DNA, the CDR3 is TGTGCCAGCAGCTACGCCAGGGACTACAATGAGCAGTTCTTC.

This clone was counted a few times. V and J are TRBV4-1 and TRBJ2-2; the D is unclear. Germline V CDR1 and CDR2: MGHRA, YSYEKL. CDR3 size: 15 residues. The V end lost 0 bases, the J end lost 6 bases, and 11 bases lay between the germline ends. The CDR3 DNA sequence: TGCGCCAGCAGCCAAGAAGTAACCGCCTCCGGGGAGCTGTTTTTT. It codes for CASSQEVTASGELFF.

The sample holds a few counts of this clone. This sequence joins TRBV11-2 and TRBJ2-1, with 8 bases matching TRBD2. There are 18 residues in the CDR3. V was clipped by 4 bases and J by 0 bases; unmatched bases: 11. CDR1 and CDR2 (germline): SGHAT, FQNNGV. CDR3 sequence (DNA): TGTGCCAGCAGCTACCTAGTCGTGGCGGGGGGCTCCTACAATGAGCAGTTCTTC. It specifies CASSYLVVAGGSYNEQFF.

This clone has a count of ten or more. The chain uses TRBV5-4 and TRBJ2-7; D is possibly TRBD2 (6 bases). V lost 0 bases and J lost 1, with 14 bases in between. Germline V gives CDR1 SGHNT, CDR2 YYREEE (reference sequence). This CDR3 is built from 16 residues. CDR3 nucleotide sequence: TGTGCCAGCAGCTTGGTTTGGGCTAGCGATTCCTACGAGCAGTACGTC. Translation: CASSLVWASDSYEQYV.

This clone appeared a few times. The chain recombines TRBV27 with TRBJ2-7; D remains unclear. Per germline, CDR1 MNHEY and CDR2 SMNVEV (reference sequence). Trimming left V 6 bases short and J 2 bases short, with 8 bases between. This CDR3 is 12 amino acids long. CDR3 sequence: CASRGGTYEQYF. In DNA, the CDR3 is TGTGCCAGCAGGGGCGGTACCTACGAGCAGTACTTC.

This clone has just a few counts. This sequence joins TRBV5-4 and TRBJ1-1; TRBD1 might be the D (6 bases). CDR1 SGHNT and CDR2 YYREEE come from the germline V gene (reference sequence). The CDR3 sequence is 12 residues long. The germline V and J ends were trimmed by 2 bases and 8 bases, with 10 bases remaining between them. The CDR3 nucleotides read TGTGCCAGCAGCTTTGAAACAGGGGAAGCTTTCTTT. This gives the protein CASSFETGEAFF.

The V and J genes are TRBV2 and TRBJ2-3; TRBD1 is a possible D gene (5 bases). Trimming stripped 5 bases from V and 2 bases from J, with 14 bases between. Germline V gives CDR1 SNHLY, CDR2 FYNNEI. The CDR3 is made up of 15 amino acids. The CDR3 DNA is TGTGCCAGCAGTAGACAGACAACCTCCACAGATACGCAGTATTTT. This gives the protein CASSRQTTSTDTQYF.

The rearrangement links TRBV9 to TRBJ1-2; TRBD1 matches at 7 bases. Germline V CDR1 and CDR2: SGDLS, YYNGEE. J was trimmed by 6 bases and V by 1 base; bases with no gene match: 9. CDR3 size: 15 residues. CDR3 bases: TGTGCCAGCAGCGTACTCGCCGGGACAGCTCATGGCTACACCTTC. Protein: CASSVLAGTAHGYTF.

This clone was observed a handful of times. The chain combines TRBV6-5 with TRBJ1-4, with D hard to call. Germline CDR1 MNHEY, CDR2 SVGAGI. V lost 5 bases to trimming and J lost 13 bases, with 14 bases between them. This CDR3 comprises 12 residues. In DNA form, the CDR3 reads TGTGCCAGCAGTGGTCCGCGGAGAGGACTGTTTTTT. This gives the protein CASSGPRRGLFF.

The V call is TRBV29-1, the J call TRBJ2-7, with D possibly TRBD1 on 6 matching bases. Germline lookup yields CDR1 SQVTM and CDR2 ANQGSEA. The CDR3 consists of 11 residues. Trimming left V 6 bases short and J 6 bases short, with 12 bases between. The CDR3, as DNA: TGCAGCGTGACAGGTTCTCGCGAGCAGTACTTC. Residues: CSVTGSREQYF.